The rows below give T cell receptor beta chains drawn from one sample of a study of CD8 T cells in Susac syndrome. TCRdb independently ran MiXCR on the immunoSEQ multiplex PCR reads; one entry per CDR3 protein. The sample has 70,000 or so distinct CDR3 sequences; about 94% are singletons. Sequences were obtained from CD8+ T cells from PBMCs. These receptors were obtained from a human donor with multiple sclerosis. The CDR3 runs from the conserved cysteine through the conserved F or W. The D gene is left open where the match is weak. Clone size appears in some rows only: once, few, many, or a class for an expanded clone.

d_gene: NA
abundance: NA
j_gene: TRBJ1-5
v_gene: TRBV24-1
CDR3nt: TGTGCCACCAGTGATACCGACCAGCCCCAGCATTTT
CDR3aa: CATSDTDQPQHF

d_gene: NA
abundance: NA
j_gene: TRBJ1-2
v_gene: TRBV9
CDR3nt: TGTGCCAGCAGCGTTCGAAGAGGTCGGGGCAAGGGAGGGGGCTACACCTTC
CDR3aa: CASSVRRGRGKGGGYTF

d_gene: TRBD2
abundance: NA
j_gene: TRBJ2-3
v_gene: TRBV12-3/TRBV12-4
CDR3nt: TGTGCCAGCAGTTCATTCGGGACTAGCGGGATAGATACGCAGTATTTT
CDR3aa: CASSSFGTSGIDTQYF

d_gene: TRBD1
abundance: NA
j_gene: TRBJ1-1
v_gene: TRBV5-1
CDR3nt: TGCGCCAGCACACCCCATGGACAGGAGCTTGAAGCTTTCTTT
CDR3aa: CASTPHGQELEAFF

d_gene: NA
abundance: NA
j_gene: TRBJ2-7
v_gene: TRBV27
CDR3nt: TGTGCCAGCGGGGTCGGGCCTGCCCGCTACGAGCAGTACTTC
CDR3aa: CASGVGPARYEQYF

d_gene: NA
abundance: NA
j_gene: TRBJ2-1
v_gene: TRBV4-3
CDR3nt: TGCGCCAGCAGCCAAACGTGGAGCTCCTACAATGAGCAGTTCTTC
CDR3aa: CASSQTWSSYNEQFF

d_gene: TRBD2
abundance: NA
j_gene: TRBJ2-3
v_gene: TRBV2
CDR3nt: TGTGCCAGCAGTACCGGGACTAGTTTGGATACGCAGTATTTT
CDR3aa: CASSTGTSLDTQYF

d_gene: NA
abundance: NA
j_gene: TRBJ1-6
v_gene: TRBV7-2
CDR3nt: TGTGCCAGCAGCTTCCGTAGACAGGAGCTTGATTCACCCCTCCACTTT
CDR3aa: CASSFRRQELDSPLHF

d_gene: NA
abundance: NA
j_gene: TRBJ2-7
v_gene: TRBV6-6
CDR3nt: TGTGCCAGCAGTCAGGGACGGGAGCAGTACTTC
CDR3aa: CASSQGREQYF

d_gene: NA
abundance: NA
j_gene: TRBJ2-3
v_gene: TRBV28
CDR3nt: TGTGCCAGCAGTTCGACAGGTTTGACGGATACGCAGTATTTT
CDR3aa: CASSSTGLTDTQYF

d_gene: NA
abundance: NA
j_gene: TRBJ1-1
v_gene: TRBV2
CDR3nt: TGTGCCAGCAGTGGGGCTGAAGCTTTCTTT
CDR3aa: CASSGAEAFF

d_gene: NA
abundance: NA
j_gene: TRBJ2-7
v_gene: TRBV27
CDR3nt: TGTGCCAGCAGTCTATCCTTAGGGGAGGTCTCCTACGAGCAGTACTTC
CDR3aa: CASSLSLGEVSYEQYF

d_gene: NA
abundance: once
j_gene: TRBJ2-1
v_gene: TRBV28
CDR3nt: TGTGCCAGCAGTTTAACCAACAATGAGCAGTTCTTC
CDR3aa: CASSLTNNEQFF

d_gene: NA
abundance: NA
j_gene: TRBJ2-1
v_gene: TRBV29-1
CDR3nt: TGCAGCGGGAGGGGGGATTTCCCCTACAATGAGCAGTTCTTC
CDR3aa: CSGRGDFPYNEQFF

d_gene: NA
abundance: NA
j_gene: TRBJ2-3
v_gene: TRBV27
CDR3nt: TGTGCCTCCCGGGGGAGCACAGATACGCAGTATTTT
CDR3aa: CASRGSTDTQYF

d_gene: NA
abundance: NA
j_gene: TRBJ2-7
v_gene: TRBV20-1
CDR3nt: TGCAGTGCTAGAGACAGGCTGAACTACGAGCAGTACTTC
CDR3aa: CSARDRLNYEQYF

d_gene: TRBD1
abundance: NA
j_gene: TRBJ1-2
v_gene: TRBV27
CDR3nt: TGTGCCAGCAGACCCGGGACAGGGACTGATGGCTACACCTTC
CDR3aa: CASRPGTGTDGYTF

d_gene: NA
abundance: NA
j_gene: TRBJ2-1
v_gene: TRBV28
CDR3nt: TGTGCCAGCAGCGACCCGCCATCTACCTCCTACAATGAGCAGTTCTTC
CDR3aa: CASSDPPSTSYNEQFF

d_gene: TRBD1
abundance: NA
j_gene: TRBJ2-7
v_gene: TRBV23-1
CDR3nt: TGCGCCAGCAGTCCCCCAGGTCCCCCCAACAGGGGGCTCTCCTACGAGCAGTACTTC
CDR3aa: CASSPPGPPNRGLSYEQYF

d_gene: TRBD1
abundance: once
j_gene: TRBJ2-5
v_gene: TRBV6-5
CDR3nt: TGTGCCAGCAGTTACGGGACAGGGGAGACCCAGTACTTC
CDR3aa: CASSYGTGETQYF

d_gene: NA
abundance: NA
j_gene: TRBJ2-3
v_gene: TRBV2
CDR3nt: TGTGCCAGCAGTCCTGGGACATCTAGCACAGATACGCAGTATTTT
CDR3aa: CASSPGTSSTDTQYF

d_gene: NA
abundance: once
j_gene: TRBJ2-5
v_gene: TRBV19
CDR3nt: TGTGCCAGTAGAGGAGGACAGCAAGAGACCCAGTACTTC
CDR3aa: CASRGGQQETQYF

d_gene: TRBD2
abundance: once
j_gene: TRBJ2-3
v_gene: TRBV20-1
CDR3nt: TGCAGTGCTAGAGATCTTATAGCGGGAGAGACAGATACGCAGTATTTT
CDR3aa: CSARDLIAGETDTQYF